The clone carrying this T cell receptor beta chain showed up just once. The antigen is unknown. The sample is drawn from a study of T cell responses to AZD1222 COVID-19 vaccine. Trimming shortened V by 7 bases and J by 4 bases, and 14 bases separated the two germline ends. Germline lookup yields CDR1 SGHDT and CDR2 YYEEEE. The length of the CDR3 is 14 residues. Study observations and caveats: Among the donors, most were white British and more were female, and clonal diversity was possibly underestimated.

Only in-frame clones appear in the TCRdb table, and some are missing; sequencing was by immunoSEQ multiplex PCR. The repertoire holds tens of thousands of clones, around 88% seen once, with around a tenth in the top ten. Sequences were derived from peripheral blood, sampled 28 days after the second AZD1222 dose. This sequence originates from an adult who received the AZD1222 COVID-19 vaccine. The V and J genes are TRBV5-6 and TRBJ2-2, with a weak D call TRBD2 (6 bases). The CDR3 region is CASGLTGSTGELFF. The CDR3 DNA reads TGTGCCAGCGGACTAACCGGTAGCACCGGGGAGCTGTTTTTT. The complete variable domain, with remaining parts taken from reference TRBV5-6 and TRBJ2-2, reads DAGVTQSPTHLIKTRGQQVTLRCSPKSGHDTVSWYQQALGQGPQFIFQYYEEEERQRGNFPDRFSGHQFPNYSSELNVNALLLGDSALYLCASGLTGSTGELFFGEGSRLTVL.